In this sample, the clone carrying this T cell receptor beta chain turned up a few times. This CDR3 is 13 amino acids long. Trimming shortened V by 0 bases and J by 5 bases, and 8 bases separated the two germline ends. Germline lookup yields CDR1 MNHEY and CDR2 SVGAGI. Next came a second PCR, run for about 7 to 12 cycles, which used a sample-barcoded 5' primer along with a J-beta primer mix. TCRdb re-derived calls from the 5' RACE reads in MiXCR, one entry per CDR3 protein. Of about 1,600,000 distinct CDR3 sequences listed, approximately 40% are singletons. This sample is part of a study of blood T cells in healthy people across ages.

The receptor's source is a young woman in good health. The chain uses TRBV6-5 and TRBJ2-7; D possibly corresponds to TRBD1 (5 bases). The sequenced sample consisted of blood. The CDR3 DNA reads TGTGCCAGCAGTTACTCGACAGTCCACGAGCAGTACTTC. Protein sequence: CASSYSTVHEQYF.